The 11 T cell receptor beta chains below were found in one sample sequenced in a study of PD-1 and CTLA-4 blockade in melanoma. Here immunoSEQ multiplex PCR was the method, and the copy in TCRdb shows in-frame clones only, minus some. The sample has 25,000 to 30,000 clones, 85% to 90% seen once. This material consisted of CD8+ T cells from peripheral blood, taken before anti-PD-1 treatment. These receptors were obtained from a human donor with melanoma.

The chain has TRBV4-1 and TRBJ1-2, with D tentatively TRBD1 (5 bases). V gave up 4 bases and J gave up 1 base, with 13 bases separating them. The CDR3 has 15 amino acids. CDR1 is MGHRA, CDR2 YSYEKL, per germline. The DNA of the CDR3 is TGCGCCAGCAGCCCACGACAGATCTTTAACTATGGCTACACCTTC. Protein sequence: CASSPRQIFNYGYTF.

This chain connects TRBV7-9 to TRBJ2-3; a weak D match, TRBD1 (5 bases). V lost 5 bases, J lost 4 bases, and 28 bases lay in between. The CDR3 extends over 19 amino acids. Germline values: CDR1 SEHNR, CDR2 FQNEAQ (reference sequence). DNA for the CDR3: TGTGCCAGCAGCCCCATCGACAGTGAACCTCCCCCGGCCGCAGATACGCAGTATTTT. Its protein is CASSPIDSEPPPAADTQYF.

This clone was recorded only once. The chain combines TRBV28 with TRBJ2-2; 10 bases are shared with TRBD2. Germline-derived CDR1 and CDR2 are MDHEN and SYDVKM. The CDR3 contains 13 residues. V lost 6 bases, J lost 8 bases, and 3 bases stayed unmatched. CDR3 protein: CASSLLAGGELFF. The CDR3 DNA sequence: TGTGCCAGCAGCCTACTAGCGGGAGGGGAGCTGTTTTTT.

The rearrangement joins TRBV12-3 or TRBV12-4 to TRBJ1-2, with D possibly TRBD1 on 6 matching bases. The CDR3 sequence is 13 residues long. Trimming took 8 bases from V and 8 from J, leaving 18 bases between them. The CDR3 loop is CASRLQGLGGYTF. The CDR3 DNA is TGTGCCAGCCGTCTACAGGGCCTTGGCGGCTACACCTTC.

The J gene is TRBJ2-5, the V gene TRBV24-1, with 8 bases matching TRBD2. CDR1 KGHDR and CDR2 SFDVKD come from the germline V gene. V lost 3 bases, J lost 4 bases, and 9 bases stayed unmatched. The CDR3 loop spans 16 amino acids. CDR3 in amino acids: CATSDPGGPSGETQYF. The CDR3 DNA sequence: TGTGCCACCAGTGATCCGGGAGGGCCCTCGGGAGAGACCCAGTACTTC.

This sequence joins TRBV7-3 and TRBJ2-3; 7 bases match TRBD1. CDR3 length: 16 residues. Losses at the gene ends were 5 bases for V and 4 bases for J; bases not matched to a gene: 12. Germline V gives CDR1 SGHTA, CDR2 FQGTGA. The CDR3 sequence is CASSLEGGWGADTQYF. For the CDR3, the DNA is TGTGCCAGCAGCCTCGAAGGGGGCTGGGGCGCAGATACGCAGTATTTT.

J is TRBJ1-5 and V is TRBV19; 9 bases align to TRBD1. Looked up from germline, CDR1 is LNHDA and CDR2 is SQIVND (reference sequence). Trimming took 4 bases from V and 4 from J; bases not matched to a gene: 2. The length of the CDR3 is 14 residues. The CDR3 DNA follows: TGTGCCAGTAGTAGGGACAGGGATAATCAGCCCCAGCATTTT. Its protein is CASSRDRDNQPQHF.

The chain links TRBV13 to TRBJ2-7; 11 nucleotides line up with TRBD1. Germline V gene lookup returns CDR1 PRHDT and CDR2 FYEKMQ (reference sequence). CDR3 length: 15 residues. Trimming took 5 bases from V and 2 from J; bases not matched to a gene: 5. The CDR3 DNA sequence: TGTGCCAGCAGCCCTGGACAGGGGGCCACCTACGAGCAGTACTTC. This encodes CASSPGQGATYEQYF.

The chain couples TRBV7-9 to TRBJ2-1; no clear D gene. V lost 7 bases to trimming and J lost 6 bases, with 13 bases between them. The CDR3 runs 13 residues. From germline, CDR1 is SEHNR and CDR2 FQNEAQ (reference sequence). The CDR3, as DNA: TGTGCCAGCACTAACCTAAGGTCCAATGAGCAGTTCTTC. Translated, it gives CASTNLRSNEQFF.

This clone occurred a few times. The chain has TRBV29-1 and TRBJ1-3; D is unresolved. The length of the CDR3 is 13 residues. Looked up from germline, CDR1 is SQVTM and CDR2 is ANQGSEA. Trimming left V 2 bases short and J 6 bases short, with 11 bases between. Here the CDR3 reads CSVESPGQNTIYF. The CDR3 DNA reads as TGCAGCGTTGAATCCCCAGGCCAAAACACCATATATTTT.

The CDR3 DNA sequence: TGCGCCAGCAGCCAAGATAGCGCGGCGAGCTCCTACAATGAGCAGTTCTTC. Translating gives CASSQDSAASSYNEQFF. This sequence joins TRBV4-1 and TRBJ2-1; perhaps TRBD2 as D (5 bases). The ends were cut back, 0 bases at V and 0 bases at J, with 12 bases in the middle. Germline V lookup: CDR1 MGHRA, CDR2 YSYEKL. This CDR3 region has 17 residues.